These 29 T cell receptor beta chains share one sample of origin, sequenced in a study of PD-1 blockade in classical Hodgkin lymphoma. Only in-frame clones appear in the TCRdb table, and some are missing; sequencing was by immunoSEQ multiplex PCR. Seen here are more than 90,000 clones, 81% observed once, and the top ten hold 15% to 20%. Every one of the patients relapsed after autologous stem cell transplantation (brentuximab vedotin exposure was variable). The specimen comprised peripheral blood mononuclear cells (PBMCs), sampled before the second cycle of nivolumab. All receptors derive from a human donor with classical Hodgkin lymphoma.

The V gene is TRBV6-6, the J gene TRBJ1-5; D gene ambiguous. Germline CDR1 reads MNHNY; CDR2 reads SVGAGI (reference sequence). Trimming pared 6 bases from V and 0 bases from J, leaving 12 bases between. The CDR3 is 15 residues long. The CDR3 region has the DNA TGTGCCAGCAGAATAAGAGAGTATAGCAATCAGCCCCAGCATTTT. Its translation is CASRIREYSNQPQHF.

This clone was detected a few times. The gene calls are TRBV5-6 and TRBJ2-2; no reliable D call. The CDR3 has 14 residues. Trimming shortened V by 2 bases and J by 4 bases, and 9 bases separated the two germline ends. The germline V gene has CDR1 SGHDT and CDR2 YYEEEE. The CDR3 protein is CASSLGLSTGELFF. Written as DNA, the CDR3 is TGTGCCAGCAGCTTAGGGCTATCCACCGGGGAGCTGTTTTTT.

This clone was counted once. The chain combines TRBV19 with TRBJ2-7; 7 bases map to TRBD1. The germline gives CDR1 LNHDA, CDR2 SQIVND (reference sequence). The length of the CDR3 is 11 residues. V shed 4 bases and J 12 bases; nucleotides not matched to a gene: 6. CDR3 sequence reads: CASSTDRALYF. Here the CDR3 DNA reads TGTGCCAGTAGTACTGACAGGGCTCTGTACTTC.

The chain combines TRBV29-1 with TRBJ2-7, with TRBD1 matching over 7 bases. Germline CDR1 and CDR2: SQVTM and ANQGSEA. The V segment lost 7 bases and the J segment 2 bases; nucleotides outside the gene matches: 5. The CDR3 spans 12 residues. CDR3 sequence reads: CSARQGPYEQYF. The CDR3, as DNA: TGCAGCGCCAGACAGGGTCCCTACGAGCAGTACTTC.

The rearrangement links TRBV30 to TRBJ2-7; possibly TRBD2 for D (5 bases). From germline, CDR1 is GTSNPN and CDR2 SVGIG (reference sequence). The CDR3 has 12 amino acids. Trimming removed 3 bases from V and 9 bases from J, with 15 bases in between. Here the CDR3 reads CAWSRGAVVQYF. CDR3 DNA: TGTGCCTGGAGCCGGGGAGCTGTCGTGCAGTACTTC.

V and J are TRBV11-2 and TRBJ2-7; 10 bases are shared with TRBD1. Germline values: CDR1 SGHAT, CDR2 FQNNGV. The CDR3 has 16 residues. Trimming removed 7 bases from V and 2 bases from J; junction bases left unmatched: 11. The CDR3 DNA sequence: TGTGCCAGCACAAGGGGACAGGGGTCAAAAACCTACGAGCAGTACTTC. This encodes CASTRGQGSKTYEQYF.

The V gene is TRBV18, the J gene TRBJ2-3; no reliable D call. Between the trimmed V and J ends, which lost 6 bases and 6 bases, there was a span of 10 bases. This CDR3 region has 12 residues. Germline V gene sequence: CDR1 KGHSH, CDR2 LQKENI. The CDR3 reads CASSRVLDTQYF. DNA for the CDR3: TGTGCCAGCTCCCGTGTCCTGGATACGCAGTATTTT.

The CDR3 DNA reads TGTGCCAGCAGCATTCGTCCTAACTATGGCTACACCTTC. Amino acids: CASSIRPNYGYTF. The chain is built from TRBV5-6 and TRBJ1-2; D is unclear. CDR3 length: 13 amino acids. V was clipped by 4 bases and J by 0 bases, with 7 bases between them. Germline-derived CDR1 and CDR2 are SGHDT and YYEEEE. Looking up the rest from reference TRBV5-6 and TRBJ1-2 gives the full variable domain: DAGVTQSPTHLIKTRGQQVTLRCSPKSGHDTVSWYQQALGQGPQFIFQYYEEEERQRGNFPDRFSGHQFPNYSSELNVNALLLGDSALYLCASSIRPNYGYTFGSGTRLTVV.

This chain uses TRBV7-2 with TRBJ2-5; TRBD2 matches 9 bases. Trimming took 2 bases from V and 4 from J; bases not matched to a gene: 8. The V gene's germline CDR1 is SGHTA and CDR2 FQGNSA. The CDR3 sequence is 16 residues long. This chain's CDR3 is CASSLLSSGSPETQYF. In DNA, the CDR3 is TGTGCCAGCAGCTTATTAAGTAGCGGGAGCCCAGAGACCCAGTACTTC.

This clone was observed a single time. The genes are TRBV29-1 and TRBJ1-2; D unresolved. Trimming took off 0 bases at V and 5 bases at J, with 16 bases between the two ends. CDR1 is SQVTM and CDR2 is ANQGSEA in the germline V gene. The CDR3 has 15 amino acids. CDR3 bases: TGCAGCGTTGAAGATCCCGGGCAGACCTTGTATGGCTACACCTTC. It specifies CSVEDPGQTLYGYTF.

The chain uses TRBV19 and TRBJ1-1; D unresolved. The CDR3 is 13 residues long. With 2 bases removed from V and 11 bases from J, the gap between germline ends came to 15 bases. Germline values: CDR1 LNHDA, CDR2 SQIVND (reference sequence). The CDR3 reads CASSILAQTGAFF. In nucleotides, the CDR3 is TGTGCCAGTAGTATACTAGCACAGACTGGCGCTTTCTTT.

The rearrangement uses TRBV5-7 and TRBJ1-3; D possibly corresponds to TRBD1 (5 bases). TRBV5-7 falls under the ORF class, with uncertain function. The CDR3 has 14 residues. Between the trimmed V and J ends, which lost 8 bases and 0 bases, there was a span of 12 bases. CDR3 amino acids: CASKGCSSGNTIYF. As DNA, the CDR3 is TGTGCCAGTAAGGGGTGCTCCTCTGGAAACACCATATATTTT.

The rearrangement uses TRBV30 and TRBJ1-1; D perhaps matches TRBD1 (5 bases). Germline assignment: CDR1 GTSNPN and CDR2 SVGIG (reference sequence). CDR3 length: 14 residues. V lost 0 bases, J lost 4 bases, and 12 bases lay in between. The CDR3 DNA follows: TGTGCCTGGAGTGTACTAGGTCAGGGCACTGAAGCTTTCTTT. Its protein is CAWSVLGQGTEAFF.

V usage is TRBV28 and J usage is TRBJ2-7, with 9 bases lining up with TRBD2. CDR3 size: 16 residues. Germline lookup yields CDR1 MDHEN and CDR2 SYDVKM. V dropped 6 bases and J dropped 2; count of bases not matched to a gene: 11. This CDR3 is CASSGPRTSVTYEQYF. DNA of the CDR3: TGTGCCAGCAGCGGGCCTCGGACTAGCGTTACCTACGAGCAGTACTTC.

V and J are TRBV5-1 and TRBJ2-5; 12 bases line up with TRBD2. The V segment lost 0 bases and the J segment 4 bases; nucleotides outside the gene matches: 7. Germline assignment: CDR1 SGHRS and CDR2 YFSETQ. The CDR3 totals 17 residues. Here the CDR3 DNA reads TGCGCCAGCAGCTTGGAGCCTAGCGGGAGGGCTCTAGAGACCCAGTACTTC. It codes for CASSLEPSGRALETQYF.

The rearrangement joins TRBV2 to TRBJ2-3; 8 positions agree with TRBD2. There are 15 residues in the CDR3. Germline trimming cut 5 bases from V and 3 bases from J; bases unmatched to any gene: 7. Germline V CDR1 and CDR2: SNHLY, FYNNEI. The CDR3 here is CASSSRGGGTDTQYF. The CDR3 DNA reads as TGTGCCAGCAGTTCTCGGGGGGGAGGTACAGATACGCAGTATTTT.

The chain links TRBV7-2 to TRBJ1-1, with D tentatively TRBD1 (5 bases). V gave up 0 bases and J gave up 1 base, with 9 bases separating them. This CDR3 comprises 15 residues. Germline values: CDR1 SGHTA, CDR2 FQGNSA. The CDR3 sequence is CASSLAPGENTEAFF. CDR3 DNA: TGTGCCAGCAGCTTAGCCCCGGGGGAGAACACTGAAGCTTTCTTT. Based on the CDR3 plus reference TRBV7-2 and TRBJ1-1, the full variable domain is GAGVSQSPSNKVTEKGKDVELRCDPISGHTALYWYRQSLGQGLEFLIYFQGNSAPDKSGLPSDRFSAERTGGSVSTLTIQRTQQEDSAVYLCASSLAPGENTEAFFGQGTRLTVV.

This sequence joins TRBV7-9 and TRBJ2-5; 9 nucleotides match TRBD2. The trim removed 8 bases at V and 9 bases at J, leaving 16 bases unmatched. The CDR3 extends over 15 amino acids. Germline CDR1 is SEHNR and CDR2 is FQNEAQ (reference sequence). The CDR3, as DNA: TGTGCCAGCGAGATGGTGGCTAGCGGGAAGGATCCCCAGTACTTC. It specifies CASEMVASGKDPQYF. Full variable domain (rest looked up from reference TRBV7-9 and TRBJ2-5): DTGVSQNPRHKITKRGQNVTFRCDPISEHNRLYWYRQTLGQGPEFLTYFQNEAQLEKSRLLSDRFSAERPKGSFSTLEIQRTEQGDSAMYLCASEMVASGKDPQYFGPGTRLLVL.

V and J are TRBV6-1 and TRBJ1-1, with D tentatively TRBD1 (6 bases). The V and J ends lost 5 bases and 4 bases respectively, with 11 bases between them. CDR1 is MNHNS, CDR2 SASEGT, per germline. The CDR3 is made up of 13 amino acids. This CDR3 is CASSPTGLTEAFF. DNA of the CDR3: TGTGCCAGCAGTCCTACAGGGCTCACTGAAGCTTTCTTT.

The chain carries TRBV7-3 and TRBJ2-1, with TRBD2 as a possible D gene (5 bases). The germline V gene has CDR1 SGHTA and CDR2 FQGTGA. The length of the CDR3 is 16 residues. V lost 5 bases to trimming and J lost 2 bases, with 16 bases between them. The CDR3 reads CASSPTVAHAYNEQFF. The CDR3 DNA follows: TGTGCCAGCAGCCCCACAGTAGCGCACGCCTACAATGAGCAGTTCTTC.

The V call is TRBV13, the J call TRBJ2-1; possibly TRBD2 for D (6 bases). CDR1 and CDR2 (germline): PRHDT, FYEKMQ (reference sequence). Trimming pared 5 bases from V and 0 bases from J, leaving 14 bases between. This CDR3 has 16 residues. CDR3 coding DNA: TGTGCCAGCAGCGGCGAAGGTAGCGGCTCCTACAATGAGCAGTTCTTC. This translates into CASSGEGSGSYNEQFF.

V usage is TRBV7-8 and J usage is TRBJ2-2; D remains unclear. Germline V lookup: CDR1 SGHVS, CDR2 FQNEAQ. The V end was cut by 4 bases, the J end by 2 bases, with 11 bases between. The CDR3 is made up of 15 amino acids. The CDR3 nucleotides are TGTGCCAGCAGCTCCTTTGGACCCAACACCGGGGAGCTGTTTTTT. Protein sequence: CASSSFGPNTGELFF.

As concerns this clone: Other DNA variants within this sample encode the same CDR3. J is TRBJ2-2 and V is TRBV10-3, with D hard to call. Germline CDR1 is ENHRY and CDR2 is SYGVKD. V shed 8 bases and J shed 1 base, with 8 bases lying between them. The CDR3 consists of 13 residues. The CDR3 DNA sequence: TGTGCCATCCGGACGGTGAACACCGGGGAGCTGTTTTTT. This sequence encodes CAIRTVNTGELFF.

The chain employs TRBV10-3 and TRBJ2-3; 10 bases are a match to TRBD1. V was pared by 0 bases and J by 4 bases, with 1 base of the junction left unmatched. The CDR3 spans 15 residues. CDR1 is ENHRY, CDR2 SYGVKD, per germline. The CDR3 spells CAISESGTGADTQYF. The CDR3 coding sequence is TGTGCCATCAGTGAGTCCGGGACAGGGGCAGATACGCAGTATTTT.

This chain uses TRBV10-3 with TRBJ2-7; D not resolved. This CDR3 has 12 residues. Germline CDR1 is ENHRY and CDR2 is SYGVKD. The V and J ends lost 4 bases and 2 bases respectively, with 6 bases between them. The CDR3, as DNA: TGTGCCATCAGTGCGAACACCTACGAGCAGTACTTC. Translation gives CAISANTYEQYF.

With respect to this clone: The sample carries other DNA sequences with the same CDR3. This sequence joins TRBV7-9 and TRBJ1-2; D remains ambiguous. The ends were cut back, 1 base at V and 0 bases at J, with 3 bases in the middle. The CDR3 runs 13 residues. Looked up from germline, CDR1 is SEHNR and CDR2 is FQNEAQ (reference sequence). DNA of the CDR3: TGTGCCAGCAGCTTAGAAGCTAACTATGGCTACACCTTC. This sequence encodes CASSLEANYGYTF.

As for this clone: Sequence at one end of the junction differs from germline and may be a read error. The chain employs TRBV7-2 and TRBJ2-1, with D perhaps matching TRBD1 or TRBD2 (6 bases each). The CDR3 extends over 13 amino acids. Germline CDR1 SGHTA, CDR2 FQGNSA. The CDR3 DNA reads TGTGCCAGCAGCCACCCCCGGGTCGGGGGCAGGCTCTTC. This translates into CASSHPRVGGRLF.

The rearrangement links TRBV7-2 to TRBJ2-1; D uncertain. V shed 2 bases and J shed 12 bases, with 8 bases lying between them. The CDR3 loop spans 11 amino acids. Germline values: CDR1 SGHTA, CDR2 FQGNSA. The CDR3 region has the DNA TGTGCCAGCAGCTTAACCGGTTCGCAGTTCTTC. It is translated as CASSLTGSQFF.

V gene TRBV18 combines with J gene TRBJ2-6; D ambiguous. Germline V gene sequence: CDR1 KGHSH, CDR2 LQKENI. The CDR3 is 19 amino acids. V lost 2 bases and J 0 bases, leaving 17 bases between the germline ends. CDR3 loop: CASSPVAAGLGSGANVLTF. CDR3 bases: TGTGCCAGCTCACCAGTGGCCGCAGGTTTGGGCTCTGGGGCCAACGTCCTGACTTTC.